Listed below are T cell receptor beta chains from one sample, sequenced in a study of T cells in Graves' hyperthyroidism and ophthalmopathy. TCRdb fed the multiplex PCR reads into MiXCR, producing one record per CDR3 protein. Seen here are 300,000 or so distinct CDR3 sequences, 16% observed once, and the top ten hold approximately 33%. Sequenced sample: blood. The receptors come from a young man with Graves' hyperthyroidism. The CDR3 runs from the conserved cysteine through the conserved F or W. D genes are given only for firm matches. Not all rows give a size; the values are once, few, many and, for expanded clones, a class.

clone_size d_call j_call v_call cdr3_aa cdr3_nt
. TRBD2 TRBJ2-1 TRBV5-1 CASSSGLPSRNEQFF TGCGCCAGCAGCTCGGGACTACCTTCCCGGAATGAGCAGTTCTTC
many . TRBJ1-6 TRBV30 CAWGSLFSPLHF TGTGCCTGGGGATCCCTATTTTCACCCCTCCACTTT
many . TRBJ1-1 TRBV6-6 CASSYYGQPSTEAFF TGTGCCAGCAGTTACTACGGACAACCTAGCACTGAAGCTTTCTTT
. . TRBJ1-1 TRBV19 CASSVKGDTEAFF TGTGCCAGTTCGGTCAAGGGAGACACTGAAGCTTTCTTT
. . TRBJ1-4 TRBV19 CASSTGQGEKLFF TGTGCCAGTAGTACGGGGCAGGGGGAAAAACTGTTTTTT
. . TRBJ1-1 TRBV5-5 CATPSRLGRAEAFF TGTGCCACCCCCTCCAGGCTGGGGAGGGCTGAAGCTTTCTTT
many TRBD2 TRBJ2-7 TRBV20-1 CSATSGSTAYEQYF TGCAGTGCTACTAGCGGGAGTACCGCCTACGAGCAGTACTTC
few . TRBJ2-5 TRBV6-5 CASSYSGVEGSETQYF TGTGCCAGCAGTTACTCGGGAGTAGAGGGGTCAGAGACCCAGTACTTC
few . TRBJ2-6 TRBV20-1 CSARKGAGANVLTF TGCAGTGCTAGAAAGGGGGCTGGGGCCAACGTCCTGACTTTC
many . TRBJ2-2 TRBV3-1 CASSLQGRSGELFF TGTGCCAGCAGCCTACAGGGTCGATCCGGGGAGCTGTTTTTT
many . TRBJ2-1 TRBV11-3 CASSLPLTGEQFF TGTGCCAGCAGCTTACCCCTGACGGGTGAGCAGTTCTTC
. . TRBJ2-4 TRBV24-1 CATGTVQNIQYF TGTGCCACCGGGACCGTCCAAAACATTCAGTACTTC
. . TRBJ2-5 TRBV3-1 CASSQDPRGWQETQYF TGTGCCAGCAGCCAAGATCCCCGGGGTTGGCAAGAGACCCAGTACTTC
many . TRBJ2-7 TRBV2 CASTPRWVTYEQYF TGTGCCAGCACCCCCCGATGGGTAACCTACGAGCAGTACTTC
. TRBD1 TRBJ1-5 TRBV7-3 CASSSGQGKNQPQHF TGTGCCAGCAGCTCCGGACAGGGGAAAAATCAGCCCCAGCATTTT